A single sample is the source of the 4 T cell receptor beta chains below, sequenced in a study of cytomegalovirus exposure and HLA in healthy donors. Both 60 Vbeta primers and 13 Jbeta primers went into the PCR. Only in-frame clones appear in the TCRdb table, and some are missing; sequencing was by immunoSEQ multiplex PCR. The sample records more than 200,000 clones, 70% to 80% being singletons. The sequencing input was PBMCs. The receptors stem from a girl aged 2-10 years in good health and CMV-seronegative.

The CDR3 DNA sequence: TGTGCCAGCAGCCAAGGCCCAGGGGGAGACACTGAAGCTTTCTTT. As protein: CASSQGPGGDTEAFF. The chain links TRBV4-2 to TRBJ1-1; the match to TRBD1 covers 7 bases. Germline CDR1 LGHNA, CDR2 YNFKEQ. This CDR3 has 15 amino acids. Losses at the gene ends were 1 base for V and 3 bases for J; bases not matched to a gene: 5.

The gene calls are TRBV7-2 and TRBJ2-1; 7 bases map to TRBD2. The V gene end was trimmed by 7 bases and the J gene end by 9 bases; junction bases not matched to a gene: 15. CDR3 length: 15 amino acids. Per germline, CDR1 SGHTA and CDR2 FQGNSA. This chain's CDR3 is CASTPSGGPAGEQFF. For the CDR3, the DNA is TGTGCCAGCACCCCCTCGGGGGGACCCGCAGGTGAGCAGTTCTTC.

J is TRBJ1-3 and V is TRBV5-1; D ambiguous. Germline V gene data show CDR1 as SGHRS and CDR2 as YFSETQ. Trimming cost V 4 bases and J 2 bases, with 10 bases left between them. The CDR3 is 14 amino acids. Here the CDR3 DNA reads TGCGCCAGCAGCCCCGAGCGGCCTGGAAACACCATATATTTT. It is translated as CASSPERPGNTIYF. The full variable domain, completed using reference TRBV5-1 and TRBJ1-3, is KAGVTQTPRYLIKTRGQQVTLSCSPISGHRSVSWYQQTPGQGLQFLFEYFSETQRNKGNFPGRFSGRQFSNSRSEMNVSTLELGDSALYLCASSPERPGNTIYFGEGSWLTVV.

The CDR3 sequence: CASSYRQNYGYTF. The CDR3 DNA is TGTGCCAGCAGTTACCGTCAGAACTATGGCTACACCTTC. V usage is TRBV6-5 and J usage is TRBJ1-2; no clear D gene. V was clipped by 2 bases and J by 2 bases, with 6 bases between them. The CDR3 contains 13 residues. The germline V gene has CDR1 MNHEY and CDR2 SVGAGI.